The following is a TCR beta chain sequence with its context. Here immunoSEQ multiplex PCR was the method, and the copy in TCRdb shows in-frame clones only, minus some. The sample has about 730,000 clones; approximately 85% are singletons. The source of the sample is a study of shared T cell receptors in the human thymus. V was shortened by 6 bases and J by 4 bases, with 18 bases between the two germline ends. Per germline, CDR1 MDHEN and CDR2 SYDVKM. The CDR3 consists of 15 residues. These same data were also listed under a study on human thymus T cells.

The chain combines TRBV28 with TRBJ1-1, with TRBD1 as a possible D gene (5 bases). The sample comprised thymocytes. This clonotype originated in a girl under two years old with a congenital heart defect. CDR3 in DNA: TGTGCCAGCAGGAGGGACTACTTGCGGTTCACTGAAGCTTTCTTT. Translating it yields CASRRDYLRFTEAFF. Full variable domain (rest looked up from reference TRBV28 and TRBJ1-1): DVKVTQSSRYLVKRTGEKVFLECVQDMDHENMFWYRQDPGLGLRLIYFSYDVKMKEKGDIPEGYSVSREKKERFSLILESASTNQTSMYLCASRRDYLRFTEAFFGQGTRLTVV.